One and the same sample provided the 18 T cell receptor beta chains below, sequenced in a study of shared clonotypes between healthy human individuals. Generated by immunoSEQ multiplex PCR, the TCRdb table keeps only in-frame clones and is missing some. The profile shows about 490,000 clones, approximately 79% of them singletons. Sequenced sample: PBMCs. All receptors come from a middle-aged woman in good health. Some clones in this sample may be carry-over from other donors' samples.

This chain joins TRBV19 and TRBJ2-7; no definite D call. V lost 5 bases and J lost 0, with 8 bases in between. The CDR3 is 13 residues long. Germline loops: CDR1 LNHDA, CDR2 SQIVND (reference sequence). CDR3 sequence: CASSGVPSYEQYF. The CDR3 DNA sequence: TGTGCCAGTAGTGGGGTCCCCTCCTACGAGCAGTACTTC.

The chain is built from TRBV7-9 and TRBJ2-1; D remains ambiguous. The CDR3 runs 14 residues. With 1 base removed from V and 5 bases from J, the gap between germline ends came to 9 bases. Germline CDR1 and CDR2: SEHNR and FQNEAQ (reference sequence). The CDR3 DNA reads as TGTGCCAGCAGCTTAGGCGACACCCACAATGAGCAGTTCTTC. This encodes CASSLGDTHNEQFF.

The chain joins TRBV28 to TRBJ2-6, with 7 bases fitting TRBD1. Trimming at V came to 5 bases and at J to 1 base, leaving 8 bases not matched to a gene. The CDR3 consists of 17 residues. CDR1 is MDHEN and CDR2 is SYDVKM in the germline V gene. The CDR3 DNA follows: TGTGCCAGCAGTGCACCGGGACAGCCTTCTGGGGCCAACGTCCTGACTTTC. Translated: CASSAPGQPSGANVLTF.

The rearrangement uses TRBV4-1 and TRBJ2-7, with 9 bases that match TRBD1. The germline gives CDR1 MGHRA, CDR2 YSYEKL. The V segment lost 0 bases and the J segment 2 bases; nucleotides outside the gene matches: 11. The CDR3 sequence is 18 residues long. CDR3 sequence reads: CASSQDPKNRDRAYEQYF. DNA of the CDR3: TGCGCCAGCAGCCAAGATCCCAAAAATCGGGACAGGGCCTACGAGCAGTACTTC.

V gene TRBV5-4 combines with J gene TRBJ1-3, with a tentative D call TRBD1 (6 bases). Germline V gene lookup returns CDR1 SGHNT and CDR2 YYREEE (reference sequence). V was cut by 4 bases and J by 0 bases, with 11 bases left in between. The CDR3 length is 15 residues. CDR3 protein: CASSLGGSSGNTIYF. For the CDR3, the DNA is TGTGCCAGCAGCCTGGGGGGCAGCTCTGGAAACACCATATATTTT.

In its sample, this clone was seen a few times. This chain joins TRBV27 and TRBJ2-3; maybe TRBD2 (5 bases). V gave up 8 bases and J gave up 7 bases, with 19 bases separating them. The CDR3 is 14 amino acids. Germline assignment: CDR1 MNHEY and CDR2 SMNVEV (reference sequence). DNA for the CDR3: TGTGCCAGCCACAGCGTAGCGTTGGGATATACGCAGTATTTT. It codes for CASHSVALGYTQYF.

The chain uses TRBV6-6 and TRBJ2-3; TRBD2 aligns across 7 bases. J gave up 5 bases and V 0 bases, and 8 bases lay outside the gene matches. The CDR3 consists of 16 residues. The germline CDR1 and CDR2 sequences are MNHNY and SVGAGI (reference sequence). The CDR3 nucleotides read TGTGCCAGCAGTTACTCGATGCGGGAGATGGTAGATACGCAGTATTTT. Translating it yields CASSYSMREMVDTQYF.

The rearrangement joins TRBV10-3 to TRBJ1-2; D call uncertain. The CDR3 loop spans 16 amino acids. The ends were cut back, 0 bases at V and 0 bases at J, with 11 bases in the middle. The germline CDR1 and CDR2 sequences are ENHRY and SYGVKD. CDR3 in DNA: TGTGCCATCAGTGAGTCGAGGACTGAAGCTAACTATGGCTACACCTTC. Translating it yields CAISESRTEANYGYTF.

The V call is TRBV5-1, the J call TRBJ1-1; D gene ambiguous. The CDR3 spans 14 residues. V was pared by 0 bases and J by 4 bases, with 10 bases between. CDR1 and CDR2 (germline): SGHRS, YFSETQ. Here the CDR3 reads CASSLEWGSTEAFF. In DNA, the CDR3 is TGCGCCAGCAGCTTGGAGTGGGGTTCCACTGAAGCTTTCTTT.

The chain joins TRBV7-2 to TRBJ1-5; D call uncertain. CDR1 and CDR2 (germline): SGHTA, FQGNSA. CDR3 length: 13 residues. Trimming removed 3 bases from V and 3 bases from J, with 6 bases in between. The CDR3 reads CASSLSDNQPQHF. The CDR3 DNA sequence: TGTGCCAGCAGCTTGTCCGACAATCAGCCCCAGCATTTT.

The chain is built from TRBV11-2 and TRBJ2-1; 10 bases align to TRBD2. After removal of 5 bases from V and 0 bases from J, the junction contained 4 bases not matched to a gene. The CDR3 extends over 16 amino acids. Germline CDR1 and CDR2: SGHAT and FQNNGV. The DNA of the CDR3 is TGTGCCAGCAGCCGCCCTAGCGGGAGCTCCTACAATGAGCAGTTCTTC. Its protein product is CASSRPSGSSYNEQFF.

This clone appeared a few times. CDR3 protein: CSVEGQGPSNEQFF. The CDR3 DNA reads as TGCAGCGTTGAAGGGCAGGGCCCCTCCAATGAGCAGTTCTTC. The chain combines TRBV29-1 with TRBJ2-1; D possibly corresponds to TRBD1 (5 bases). Deletions cut 1 base from V and 6 bases from J, with 13 bases between. The germline gives CDR1 SQVTM, CDR2 ANQGSEA. The CDR3 length is 14 residues.

V gene TRBV6-1 combines with J gene TRBJ2-1; tentatively, D is TRBD1 or TRBD2 (5 bases each). Germline V gene lookup returns CDR1 MNHNS and CDR2 SASEGT. CDR3 length: 14 residues. V was clipped by 6 bases and J by 0 bases, with 9 bases between them. The CDR3 DNA is TGTGCCAGCAGCCGGGACGGCTCCTACAATGAGCAGTTCTTC. It encodes CASSRDGSYNEQFF.

J is TRBJ2-7 and V is TRBV9; 7 nucleotides agree with TRBD2. This CDR3 spans 17 amino acids. Germline CDR1 and CDR2: SGDLS and YYNGEE. The V and J ends lost 4 bases and 0 bases, in that order; junction bases with no gene match: 13. The CDR3 nucleotides read TGTGCCAGCAGCCCCCTTGGTCTAGCGGTAGCCTCCTACGAGCAGTACTTC. Protein: CASSPLGLAVASYEQYF.

CDR3 residues: CSVAGADYGYTF. CDR3 sequence (DNA): TGCAGCGTTGCGGGCGCAGACTATGGCTACACCTTC. This rearrangement joins TRBV29-1 to TRBJ1-2; D gene ambiguous. The CDR3 loop spans 12 amino acids. The V gene lost 4 bases and the J gene lost 3 bases, with 9 bases spanning the gap. The germline gives CDR1 SQVTM, CDR2 ANQGSEA. Looking up the rest from reference TRBV29-1 and TRBJ1-2 gives the full variable domain: SAVISQKPSRDICQRGTSLTIQCQVDSQVTMMFWYRQQPGQSLTLIATANQGSEATYESGFVIDKFPISRPNLTFSTLTVSNMSPEDSSIYLCSVAGADYGYTFGSGTRLTVV.

The chain links TRBV6-1 to TRBJ2-5, with 8 bases matching TRBD1. The CDR3 totals 17 residues. Germline-derived CDR1 and CDR2 are MNHNS and SASEGT. V gave up 2 bases and J gave up 2 bases; unmatched junction bases: 10. CDR3 in DNA: TGTGCCAGCAGTGAAAGTATGGGAGGACAGGGACAAGAGACCCAGTACTTC. Encoded protein: CASSESMGGQGQETQYF.

Concerning this clone: Other nucleotide sequences in the sample specify the same CDR3. The rearrangement uses TRBV7-2 and TRBJ2-7; unclear D gene. CDR3 length equals 15 residues. Germline CDR1 and CDR2: SGHTA and FQGNSA. V gave up 1 base and J gave up 3 bases, with 13 bases separating them. CDR3 bases: TGTGCCAGCAGCTTAGGTTTCGGAGTCCTCTACGAGCAGTACTTC. This gives the protein CASSLGFGVLYEQYF.

V gene TRBV6-6 combines with J gene TRBJ2-5, with TRBD1 identical over 10 bases. The CDR3 has 13 amino acids. CDR1 is MNHNY and CDR2 is SVGAGI in the germline V gene (reference sequence). The V and J ends lost 4 bases and 7 bases, in that order; junction bases with no gene match: 3. The CDR3 protein is CASSSGQGGTQYF. Written as DNA, the CDR3 is TGTGCCAGCAGTTCAGGACAGGGGGGGACCCAGTACTTC.